A selection of T cell receptor beta chains follows, all from one sample in a study of blood T cell repertoires in COVID-19. Here immunoSEQ multiplex PCR was the method, and the copy in TCRdb shows in-frame clones only, minus some. Counted here are around 300,000 clones, roughly 88% occurring once; the ten biggest clones make up 4%. The sequenced sample consisted of peripheral blood. All receptors come from a woman aged 45-60 years with active or convalescent COVID-19. Each CDR3 is given with its conserved first and last residue. D genes are given only for firm matches. Expanded clones get a size class; other rows say once, few or many, or leave the size out.

TRBJ2-3 TRBV7-2 TRBD2 . TGTGCCAGCAGCTACGGACTAGCGGGGACTACAGATACGCAGTATTTT CASSYGLAGTTDTQYF
TRBJ1-1 TRBV5-5 TRBD1 . TGTGCCAGCAGCCGTCCAGGGGCCAGGGGGTTTACTGAAGCTTTCTTT CASSRPGARGFTEAFF
TRBJ1-3 TRBV4-2 TRBD1 few TGTGCCAGCAGCCAAGGGACAGGGTTAAACACCATATATTTT CASSQGTGLNTIYF
TRBJ1-1 TRBV30 . . TGTGCCTGGAGCCGGACAATGAACACTGAAGCTTTCTTT CAWSRTMNTEAFF
TRBJ1-1 TRBV7-7 TRBD1 . TGTGCTAGCAGCCAGGGACAGGGCGCTGAAGCTTTCTTT CASSQGQGAEAFF
TRBJ2-7 TRBV5-1 . . TGCGCCAGCAGCGCCCTAGCAGGGGCCTCCTACGAGCAGTACTTC CASSALAGASYEQYF
TRBJ1-6 TRBV12-3/TRBV12-4 . . TGTGCCAGCAGTCCCCGTTATGATTCACCCCTCCACTTT CASSPRYDSPLHF
TRBJ2-1 TRBV19 . . TGTGCCAGTAGCCACGGACTCAGCTCCTACAATGAGCAGTTCTTC CASSHGLSSYNEQFF
TRBJ2-1 TRBV7-2 TRBD2 . TGTGCCAGCAGCTTAGGGTGGGAGGGCCGTTATGAGCAGTTCTTC CASSLGWEGRYEQFF
TRBJ1-5 TRBV6-4 TRBD1 . TGTGCCAGCAGGGACAGGGGGCTCCATCAGCCCCAGCATTTT CASRDRGLHQPQHF
TRBJ2-7 TRBV11-2 TRBD1 . TGTGCCAGCAGCTTAGTGTGGGCAGGGGGCTCCTACGAGCAGTACTTC CASSLVWAGGSYEQYF
TRBJ2-6 TRBV27 . . TGTGCCAGCAGGTTCTCAGGGACTGGGGCCAACGTCCTGACTTTC CASRFSGTGANVLTF
TRBJ1-1 TRBV27 . once TGTGCCAGCAGATCTCCTATGAACACTGAAGCTTTCTTT CASRSPMNTEAFF
TRBJ1-2 TRBV9 . . TGTGCCAGCAGCGCCGGCGGGGTGGCCAACTATGGCTACACCTTC CASSAGGVANYGYTF
TRBJ1-5 TRBV4-2 . . TGTGCCAGCAGCCAAGATTGGGGCCTCAAAAATAGCAATCAGCCCCAGCATTTT CASSQDWGLKNSNQPQHF
TRBJ1-3 TRBV19 . . TGTGCCAGTAGTATAGGGGAGCGCCGCTCTGGAAACACCATATATTTT CASSIGERRSGNTIYF
TRBJ2-1 TRBV19 TRBD2 . TGTGCCAGTAGTATCTCCGGGACTAGGGGGGGCTCCTACAATGAGCAGTTCTTC CASSISGTRGGSYNEQFF
TRBJ2-2 TRBV4-3 . . TGCGCCAGCAGCCAAGTTGGCGGGGCACACACCGGGGAGCTGTTTTTT CASSQVGGAHTGELFF
TRBJ2-1 TRBV7-2 TRBD2 . TGTGCCAGCAGCCCCCATCTTTCCCTAGCGGGAGGCATCGAGCAGTTCTTC CASSPHLSLAGGIEQFF
TRBJ1-1 TRBV4-3 . . TGCGCCAGCAGCCTAACTTGGTCGGGGAACACTGAAGCTTTCTTT CASSLTWSGNTEAFF
TRBJ2-1 TRBV4-2 TRBD2 . TGTGCCAGCAGCCAAGAAGCTAGCGGGAGTTACTTTGAGCAGTTCTTC CASSQEASGSYFEQFF
TRBJ2-3 TRBV7-9 TRBD1 . TGTGCCAGCAGCCGGGGACAGGGGGTAAATACGCAGTATTTT CASSRGQGVNTQYF
TRBJ2-1 TRBV11-2 TRBD2 once TGTGCCAGCAGCTTAGATGGACTAGCGGGGGGAAACTTCAATGAGCAGTTCTTC CASSLDGLAGGNFNEQFF
TRBJ1-3 TRBV7-2 . . TGTGCCAGCAGCTTAGGAGGGCGGGGTTTCTCTGGAAACACCATATATTTT CASSLGGRGFSGNTIYF
TRBJ1-2 TRBV19 . . TGTGCCAGTAGTTCTAGACAGGCGCCTTGGGGCTACACCTTC CASSSRQAPWGYTF
TRBJ2-2 TRBV28 TRBD2 . TGTGCCAGCACTTGGGGGGTGACTAGCGGAGCCCCCCGTCCCGGGGAGCTGTTTTTT CASTWGVTSGAPRPGELFF
TRBJ2-2 TRBV5-4 . . TGTGCCAGCAGTTTACAGGGAACCGGGGAGCTGTTTTTT CASSLQGTGELFF
TRBJ2-2 TRBV4-2 TRBD1 . TGTGCCAGCCGGGACAGGGACAACACCGGGGAGCTGTTTTTT CASRDRDNTGELFF
TRBJ2-3 TRBV5-1 . . TGCGCCAGCAGCTTCCGGGTTCCCCCGGATACGCAGTATTTT CASSFRVPPDTQYF
TRBJ1-2 TRBV7-2 . once TGTGCCAGCAGCTTAGGAGGCCAAGCGGTATACGACTACACCTTC CASSLGGQAVYDYTF
TRBJ2-7 TRBV7-2 . once TGTGCCAGCAGCGGAGGAAGGAGGGATACCTACGAGCAGTACTTC CASSGGRRDTYEQYF
TRBJ1-5 TRBV20-1 TRBD1 . TGCAGTGCTAGTTCGGGACAGGGAGAACAGCCCCAGCATTTT CSASSGQGEQPQHF
TRBJ1-1 TRBV11-1 TRBD1 . TGTGCCAGCAGCCCGGGACAGGGGTCAGTGAACACTGAAGCTTTCTTT CASSPGQGSVNTEAFF
TRBJ1-2 TRBV5-1 TRBD1 . TGCGCCAGCAGCTTGGTGGACAGGGGAGACTATGGCTACACCTTC CASSLVDRGDYGYTF
TRBJ1-1 TRBV10-3 . . TGTGCCATCACAACTACAGGGTGGTGGGTCCCTTTCTTT CAITTTGWWVPFF